Listed here are 23 T cell receptor beta chains from one sample, sequenced in a study of glioma-infiltrating T cells after dendritic cell vaccination. Sequenced by immunoSEQ multiplex PCR; TCRdb stores in-frame clones only, minus some. The sample contains about 96,000 clones, roughly 83% of which appear only once. The sample consisted of blood, taken before dendritic cell vaccination. The receptors shown here come from a human donor with glioblastoma.

The rearrangement uses TRBV19 and TRBJ2-5, with D perhaps matching TRBD1 (6 bases). The CDR3 consists of 15 residues. Germline loops: CDR1 LNHDA, CDR2 SQIVND (reference sequence). V was clipped by 5 bases and J by 3 bases, with 16 bases between them. The CDR3 loop is CASSFTGTNEETQYF. In DNA, the CDR3 is TGTGCCAGTAGTTTTACCGGGACAAACGAAGAGACCCAGTACTTC.

V gene TRBV15 combines with J gene TRBJ1-5, with a possible D match to TRBD1 (5 bases). Germline CDR1 is LNHNV and CDR2 is YYDKDF (reference sequence). This CDR3 has 13 residues. V lost 1 base to trimming and J lost 6 bases, with 7 bases between them. The CDR3 here is CATSRVGGQPQHF. In DNA, the CDR3 is TGTGCCACCAGCAGAGTGGGGGGTCAGCCCCAGCATTTT. The variable domain in full, with the rest retrieved from reference TRBV15 and TRBJ1-5, is DAMVIQNPRYQVTQFGKPVTLSCSQTLNHNVMYWYQQKSSQAPKLLFHYYDKDFNNEADTPDNFQSRRPNTSFCFLDIRSPGLGDTAMYLCATSRVGGQPQHFGDGTRLSIL.

The DNA for the CDR3 is TGCGCCAGCAGCCTGAGCCCAGGGGAGGGGTTCTATGGCTACACCTTC. Its translation: CASSLSPGEGFYGYTF. The chain links TRBV5-1 to TRBJ1-2; tentatively, D is TRBD1 (6 bases). The germline V gene has CDR1 SGHRS and CDR2 YFSETQ. CDR3 length equals 16 residues. Between the trimmed V and J ends, which lost 4 bases and 4 bases, there was a span of 20 bases.

V and J are TRBV12-5 and TRBJ2-3, with D perhaps TRBD2 (6 bases). The length of the CDR3 is 14 residues. V was pared by 0 bases and J by 5 bases, with 9 bases between. CDR1 LGHNT and CDR2 FRNRAP come from the germline V gene. The CDR3 sequence is CASGLVFGGDTQYF. The CDR3 DNA sequence: TGTGCTAGTGGTTTGGTATTCGGGGGAGATACGCAGTATTTT.

V usage is TRBV1 and J usage is TRBJ2-3; whether TRBD2, the table's D call, matches the DNA was not checked. TRBV1 is a pseudogene. CDR3 length: 18 amino acids. The CDR3 spells CTSSHWFIGGGGTDTQYF. The CDR3 DNA is TGCACCAGCAGCCATTGGTTTATAGGGGGGGGCGGCACAGATACGCAGTATTTT.

The genes are TRBV5-1 and TRBJ1-1; D gene ambiguous. The CDR3 has 13 amino acids. Per the germline V gene, CDR1 is SGHRS and CDR2 is YFSETQ. The germline V and J ends were trimmed by 0 bases and 0 bases, with 3 bases remaining between them. The CDR3 nucleotides are TGCGCCAGCAGCTTGGGCGTGAACACTGAAGCTTTCTTT. Its translation: CASSLGVNTEAFF.

This chain links TRBV6-5 with TRBJ2-7; 7 bases line up with TRBD1. This CDR3 contains 13 residues. Germline loops: CDR1 MNHEY, CDR2 SVGAGI. After removal of 2 bases from V and 2 bases from J, the junction contained 0 bases not matched to a gene. The CDR3 region has the DNA TGTGCCAGCAGTTACCAGGGGGCCTACGAGCAGTACTTC. Amino acids: CASSYQGAYEQYF.

The J gene is TRBJ2-5, the V gene TRBV6-5, with D possibly being TRBD2 (5 bases). Germline loops: CDR1 MNHEY, CDR2 SVGAGI. Trimming pared 8 bases from V and 4 bases from J, leaving 17 bases between. CDR3 size: 14 residues. CDR3 nucleotide sequence: TGTGCCAGCGGCTCTTTGCGGAGGAGAGAGACCCAGTACTTC. Residues: CASGSLRRRETQYF.

The V call is TRBV27, the J call TRBJ2-7; the D is unclear. This CDR3 comprises 15 residues. V lost 0 bases to trimming and J lost 6 bases, with 15 bases between them. CDR1 and CDR2 (germline): MNHEY, SMNVEV (reference sequence). CDR3 sequence reads: CASSLSRNRLSEQYF. The CDR3 DNA follows: TGTGCCAGCAGTTTATCCAGGAATAGGCTCTCCGAGCAGTACTTC.

This chain links TRBV30 with TRBJ2-5; D call uncertain. Trimming pared 0 bases from V and 7 bases from J, leaving 12 bases between. The CDR3 covers 13 residues. Germline-derived CDR1 and CDR2 are GTSNPN and SVGIG (reference sequence). This CDR3 is CAWSVLGPGTQYF. The CDR3 DNA sequence: TGTGCCTGGAGTGTTCTCGGCCCAGGGACCCAGTACTTC.

This chain joins TRBV19 and TRBJ1-3; the match to TRBD1 covers 7 bases. Germline trimming cut 6 bases from V and 2 bases from J; bases unmatched to any gene: 7. CDR3 size: 15 residues. The germline CDR1 and CDR2 sequences are LNHDA and SQIVND (reference sequence). The CDR3 region is CASSIRQGTGNTIYF. The CDR3 nucleotides read TGTGCCAGTAGCATCAGACAGGGAACTGGAAACACCATATATTTT.

The gene calls are TRBV9 and TRBJ1-1, with D maybe TRBD1 (6 bases). CDR3 size: 14 residues. Germline-derived CDR1 and CDR2 are SGDLS and YYNGEE. V lost 0 bases, J lost 4 bases, and 10 bases lay in between. CDR3 in DNA: TGTGCCAGCAGCGTAGACCCCAGGGGCACTGAAGCTTTCTTT. It codes for CASSVDPRGTEAFF. The full variable domain, rest sourced from reference TRBV9 and TRBJ1-1, is DSGVTQTPKHLITATGQRVTLRCSPRSGDLSVYWYQQSLDQGLQFLIQYYNGEERAKGNILERFSAQQFPDLHSELNLSSLELGDSALYFCASSVDPRGTEAFFGQGTRLTVV.

J is TRBJ2-2 and V is TRBV5-1, with TRBD2 as a possible D gene (6 bases). This CDR3 has 14 residues. CDR1 and CDR2 (germline): SGHRS, YFSETQ. Trimming removed 7 bases at V and 1 base at J, with 11 bases between. The CDR3 bases are TGCGCCAGCTCCAGGGAGGTGAACACCGGGGAGCTGTTTTTT. Protein sequence: CASSREVNTGELFF.

This chain joins TRBV5-1 and TRBJ1-4, with TRBD1 identical over 11 bases. The CDR3 is made up of 15 amino acids. Unmatched junction bases numbered 2, after V lost 0 bases and J lost 7 bases. In germline, CDR1 is SGHRS, CDR2 YFSETQ. The CDR3 is CASSLDGTGGEKLFF. DNA of the CDR3: TGCGCCAGCAGCTTGGATGGGACAGGGGGTGAAAAACTGTTTTTT.

The chain combines TRBV6-5 with TRBJ2-1, with TRBD2 as a possible D gene (6 bases). This CDR3 is built from 14 residues. Trimming removed 3 bases at V and 8 bases at J, with 14 bases between. CDR1 MNHEY and CDR2 SVGAGI come from the germline V gene. The DNA of the CDR3 is TGTGCCAGCAGTTATGGGGTAGCGGTACATGAGCAGTTCTTC. Its protein product is CASSYGVAVHEQFF.

This clone was seen a handful of times. CDR3 region: CASSQGGDSRNQPQHF. In nucleotides, the CDR3 is TGTGCCAGCAGCCAAGGGGGGGATTCTCGCAATCAGCCCCAGCATTTT. The V and J genes are TRBV9 and TRBJ1-5, with TRBD1 as a possible D gene (6 bases). CDR3 length: 16 amino acids. Between the trimmed V and J ends, which lost 4 bases and 2 bases, there was a span of 16 bases. The germline gives CDR1 SGDLS, CDR2 YYNGEE.

V and J are TRBV18 and TRBJ1-1; D is perhaps TRBD1 (5 bases). The V and J ends lost 6 bases and 8 bases respectively, with 13 bases between them. Germline V gives CDR1 KGHSH, CDR2 LQKENI. The CDR3 length is 12 residues. CDR3 sequence reads: CASSLRGSEAFF. DNA for the CDR3: TGTGCCAGCTCCCTTAGGGGCTCCGAAGCTTTCTTT. The variable domain in full, completed from reference TRBV18 and TRBJ1-1, reads NAGVMQNPRHLVRRRGQEARLRCSPMKGHSHVYWYRQLPEEGLKFMVYLQKENIIDESGMPKERFSAEFPKEGPSILRIQQVVRGDSAAYFCASSLRGSEAFFGQGTRLTVV.

This clone was counted a few times. This chain links TRBV10-3 with TRBJ1-5; 8 bases are a match to TRBD1. This CDR3 is 13 amino acids long. CDR1 and CDR2 (germline): ENHRY, SYGVKD. V gave up 10 bases and J gave up 7 bases; unmatched junction bases: 9. The CDR3 spells CATTGDSRQPQHF. The DNA of the CDR3 is TGTGCCACGACAGGGGATTCACGGCAGCCCCAGCATTTT.

The V gene is TRBV19, the J gene TRBJ1-6; D might be TRBD1 (5 bases). V lost 3 bases and J 7 bases, leaving 13 bases between the germline ends. Germline loops: CDR1 LNHDA, CDR2 SQIVND (reference sequence). This CDR3 is 15 amino acids long. The CDR3 sequence is CASSISRQTNSPLHF. CDR3 nucleotide sequence: TGTGCCAGTAGTATCTCGAGACAGACAAATTCACCCCTCCACTTT.

The chain is built from TRBV13 and TRBJ2-3; TRBD1 matches 7 bases. CDR3 size: 15 residues. V gave up 5 bases and J gave up 4 bases; unmatched junction bases: 9. Germline V gives CDR1 PRHDT, CDR2 FYEKMQ (reference sequence). CDR3 loop: CASSLLPTGADTQYF. The CDR3 DNA follows: TGTGCCAGCAGCCTACTTCCTACAGGGGCAGATACGCAGTATTTT.

J is TRBJ1-2 and V is TRBV27, with a tentative D call TRBD1 (5 bases). Trimming stripped 6 bases from V and 4 bases from J, with 15 bases between. Germline CDR1 and CDR2: MNHEY and SMNVEV (reference sequence). This CDR3 is built from 14 residues. CDR3 bases: TGTGCCAGCAGGATCGCAACAGGCCCCTATGGCTACACCTTC. Translating it yields CASRIATGPYGYTF.

The chain joins TRBV6-1 to TRBJ1-2; D not certain. V lost 6 bases and J lost 8, with 16 bases in between. Germline CDR1 MNHNS, CDR2 SASEGT. This CDR3 contains 13 residues. The CDR3 protein is CASRTGSLKGYTF. For the CDR3, the DNA is TGTGCCAGCAGGACCGGGTCCCTGAAGGGCTACACCTTC.

This clone was seen at least ten times. The CDR3 DNA reads TGCAGTGGCCTAACAGGTTTCGAAGCTTTCTTT. This gives the protein CSGLTGFEAFF. V is TRBV20-1 and J is TRBJ1-1, with a possible D match to TRBD1 (5 bases). This CDR3 is 11 amino acids long. Deletions cut 7 bases from V and 8 bases from J, with 14 bases between. The germline CDR1 and CDR2 sequences are DFQATT and SNEGSKA (reference sequence).